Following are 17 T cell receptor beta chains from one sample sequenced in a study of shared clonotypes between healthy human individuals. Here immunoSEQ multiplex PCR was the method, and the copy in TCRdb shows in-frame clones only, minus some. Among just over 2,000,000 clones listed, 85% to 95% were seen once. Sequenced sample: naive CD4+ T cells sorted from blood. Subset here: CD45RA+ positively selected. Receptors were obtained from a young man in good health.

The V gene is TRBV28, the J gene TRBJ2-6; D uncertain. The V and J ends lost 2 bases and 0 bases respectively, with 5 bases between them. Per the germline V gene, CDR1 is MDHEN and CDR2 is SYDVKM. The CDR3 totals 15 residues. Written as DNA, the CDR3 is TGTGCCAGCAGTTTAGGGGACTCTGGGGCCAACGTCCTGACTTTC. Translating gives CASSLGDSGANVLTF.

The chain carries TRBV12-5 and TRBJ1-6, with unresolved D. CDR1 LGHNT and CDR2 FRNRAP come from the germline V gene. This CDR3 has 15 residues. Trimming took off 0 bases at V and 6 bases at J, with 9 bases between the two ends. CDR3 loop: CASGLVPPVNSPLHF. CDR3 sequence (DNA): TGTGCTAGTGGTTTGGTTCCCCCGGTTAATTCACCCCTCCACTTT.

The CDR3 protein is CASSPQGSGYEQYF. CDR3 DNA sequence: TGTGCCAGCTCACCACAGGGTTCCGGCTACGAGCAGTACTTC. The chain couples TRBV18 to TRBJ2-7; D unresolved. The germline CDR1 and CDR2 sequences are KGHSH and LQKENI. The CDR3 sequence is 14 residues long. Trimming removed 1 base at V and 3 bases at J, with 10 bases between. Using reference TRBV18 and TRBJ2-7 for the parts outside the CDR3, the full variable domain is NAGVMQNPRHLVRRRGQEARLRCSPMKGHSHVYWYRQLPEEGLKFMVYLQKENIIDESGMPKERFSAEFPKEGPSILRIQQVVRGDSAAYFCASSPQGSGYEQYFGPGTRLTVT.

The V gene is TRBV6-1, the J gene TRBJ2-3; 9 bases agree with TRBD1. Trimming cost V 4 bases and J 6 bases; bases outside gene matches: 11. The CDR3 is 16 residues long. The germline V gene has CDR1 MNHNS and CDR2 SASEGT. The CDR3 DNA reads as TGTGCCAGCAGTGTCTCTACCGGGACAGGGTTCGATACGCAGTATTTT. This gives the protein CASSVSTGTGFDTQYF.

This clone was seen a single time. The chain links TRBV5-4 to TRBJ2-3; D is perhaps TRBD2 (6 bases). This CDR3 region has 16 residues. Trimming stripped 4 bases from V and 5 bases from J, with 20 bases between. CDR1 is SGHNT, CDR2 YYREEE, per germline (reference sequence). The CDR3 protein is CASSPGGVKFGDTQYF. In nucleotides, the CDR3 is TGTGCCAGCAGCCCCGGGGGAGTGAAATTCGGAGATACGCAGTATTTT.

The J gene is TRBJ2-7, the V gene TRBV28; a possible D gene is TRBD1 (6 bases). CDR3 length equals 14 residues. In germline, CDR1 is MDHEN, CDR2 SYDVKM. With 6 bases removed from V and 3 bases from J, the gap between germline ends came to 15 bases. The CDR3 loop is CASSPGARDYEQYF. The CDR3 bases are TGTGCCAGCAGCCCAGGGGCACGAGACTACGAGCAGTACTTC.

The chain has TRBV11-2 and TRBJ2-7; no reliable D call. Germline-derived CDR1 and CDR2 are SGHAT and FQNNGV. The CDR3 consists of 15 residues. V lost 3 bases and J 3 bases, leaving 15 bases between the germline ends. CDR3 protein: CASSFPSRSYYEQYF. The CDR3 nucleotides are TGTGCCAGCAGCTTCCCGTCGCGGTCTTACTACGAGCAGTACTTC.

CDR3 in amino acids: CASSYGEYEQYF. CDR3 in DNA: TGTGCCAGCAGTTACGGGGAGTACGAGCAGTACTTC. The V gene is TRBV6-6, the J gene TRBJ2-7; weak D call: TRBD2 (5 bases). V was trimmed by 2 bases and J by 4 bases, leaving 6 bases between them. CDR1 is MNHNY, CDR2 SVGAGI, per germline (reference sequence). This CDR3 region has 12 residues.

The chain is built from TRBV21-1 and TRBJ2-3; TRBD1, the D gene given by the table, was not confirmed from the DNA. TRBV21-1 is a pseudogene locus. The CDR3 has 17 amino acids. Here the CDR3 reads CASSKGAEGAPTDTQYF. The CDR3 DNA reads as TGTGCCAGCAGCAAAGGCGCGGAGGGGGCCCCCACAGATACGCAGTATTTT.

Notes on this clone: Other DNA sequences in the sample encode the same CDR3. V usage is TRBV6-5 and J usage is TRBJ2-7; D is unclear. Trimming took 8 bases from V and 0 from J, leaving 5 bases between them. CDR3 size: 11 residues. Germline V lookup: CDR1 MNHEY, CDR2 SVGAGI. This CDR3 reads CASGSSYEQYF. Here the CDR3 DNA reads TGTGCCAGCGGAAGCTCCTACGAGCAGTACTTC.

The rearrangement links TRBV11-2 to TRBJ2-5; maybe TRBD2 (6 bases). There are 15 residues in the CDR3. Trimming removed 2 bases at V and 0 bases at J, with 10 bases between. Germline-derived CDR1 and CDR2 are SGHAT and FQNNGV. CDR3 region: CASSLSGRYQETQYF. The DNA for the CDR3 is TGTGCCAGCAGCTTAAGCGGGCGGTACCAAGAGACCCAGTACTTC.

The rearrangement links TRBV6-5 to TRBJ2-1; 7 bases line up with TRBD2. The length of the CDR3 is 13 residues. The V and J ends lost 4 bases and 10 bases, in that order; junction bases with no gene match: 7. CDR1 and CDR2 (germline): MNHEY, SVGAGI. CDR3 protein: CASSSGLPGEQFF. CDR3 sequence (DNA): TGTGCCAGCAGTTCGGGACTACCCGGCGAGCAGTTCTTC.

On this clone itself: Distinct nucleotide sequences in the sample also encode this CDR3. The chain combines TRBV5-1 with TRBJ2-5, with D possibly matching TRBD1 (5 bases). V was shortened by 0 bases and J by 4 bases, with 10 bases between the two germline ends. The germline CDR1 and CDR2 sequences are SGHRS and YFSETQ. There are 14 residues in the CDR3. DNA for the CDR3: TGCGCCAGCAGCTTGGGGGGCGTAGGAGAGACCCAGTACTTC. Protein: CASSLGGVGETQYF.

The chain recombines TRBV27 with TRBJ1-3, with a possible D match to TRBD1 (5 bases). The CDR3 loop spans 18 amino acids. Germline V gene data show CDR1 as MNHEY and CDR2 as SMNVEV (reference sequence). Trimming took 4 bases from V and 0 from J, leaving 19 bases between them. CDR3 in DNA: TGTGCCAGCAGTTACTCGAGATTCCAGGGCCTCTCTGGAAACACCATATATTTT. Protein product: CASSYSRFQGLSGNTIYF.

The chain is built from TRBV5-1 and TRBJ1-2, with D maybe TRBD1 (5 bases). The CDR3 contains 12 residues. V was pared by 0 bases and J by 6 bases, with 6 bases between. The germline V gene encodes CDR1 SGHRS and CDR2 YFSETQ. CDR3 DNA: TGCGCCAGCAGCTTGGGGACACATGGCTACACCTTC. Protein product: CASSLGTHGYTF.

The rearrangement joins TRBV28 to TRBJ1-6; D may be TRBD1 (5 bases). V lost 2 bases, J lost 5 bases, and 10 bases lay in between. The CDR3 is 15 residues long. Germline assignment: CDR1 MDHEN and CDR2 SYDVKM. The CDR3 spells CASSLTGGNNSPLHF. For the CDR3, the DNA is TGTGCCAGCAGTTTAACGGGGGGAAATAATTCACCCCTCCACTTT.

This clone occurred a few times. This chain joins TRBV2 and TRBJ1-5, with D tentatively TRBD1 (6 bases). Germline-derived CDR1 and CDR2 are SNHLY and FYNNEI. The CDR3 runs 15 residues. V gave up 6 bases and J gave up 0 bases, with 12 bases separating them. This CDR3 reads CASRAGAYSNQPQHF. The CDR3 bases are TGTGCCAGCAGGGCAGGGGCGTATAGCAATCAGCCCCAGCATTTT.